This T cell receptor beta chain was obtained from a study of identical twins. TCRdb passed the 5' RACE reads through MiXCR, listing each CDR3 protein once. The repertoire consists of around 250,000 distinct CDR3 sequences, with more than 9.5% occurring once and the leading ten covering roughly 3.7%. Study findings and constraints: Out-of-frame sharing of TCR alpha in monozygotic twins was underestimated by models. Cord blood's abundant beta clonotypes had fewer insertions, unlike memory repertoires. Conclusions rested on cross-sectional statistics rather than following the same donors.

Germline-derived CDR1 and CDR2 are SEHNR and FQNEAQ (reference sequence). This CDR3 has 15 residues. V was pared by 2 bases and J by 2 bases, with 9 bases between. This clonotype was counted ten times or more. What it recognizes is unknown. The same data also went into a second study, on yellow fever vaccine responses in identical twins. This second report adds: Vaccine T cell responses of twins reportedly seemed partly convergent and partly personalized.

The sample was memory (CD45RO+) T cells sorted from blood. This TCR came from a woman aged 18-35 years in good health. The chain uses TRBV7-9 and TRBJ2-2; D perhaps matches TRBD1 (5 bases). The CDR3 sequence: CASSLLQVNTGELFF. In nucleotides, the CDR3 is TGTGCCAGCAGCTTATTACAGGTTAACACCGGGGAGCTGTTTTTT.